The rows below give T cell receptor beta chains drawn from one sample of a study of technical replicates of blood from four donors. Repertoires were generated with immunoSEQ multiplex PCR, while TCRdb's copy carries only in-frame clones and drops some. The sample lists more than 65,000 clones; 85% to 95% were seen once. The sample consisted of T cells isolated from PBMCs. The receptors were sampled from a human donor in good health. The CDR3 runs from the conserved cysteine through the conserved F or W. Each record gives: V gene, J gene, CDR3 protein.

TRBV28,TRBJ1-5,CIMGGFYSNQPQHF
TRBV13,TRBJ2-1,CASSRIITSGSYNEQFF
TRBV9,TRBJ2-1,CASSVGSGSYNEQFF
TRBV2,TRBJ2-7,CATPRTDSSYEQYF
TRBV19,TRBJ1-4,CASSEDRDEKLFF
TRBV2,TRBJ1-5,CASGTGSGNQPQHF
TRBV6-5,TRBJ2-2,CASSLTSAANTGELFF
TRBV27,TRBJ2-1,CASSFGRFREQFF
TRBV2,TRBJ2-5,CASTRTLQETQYF
TRBV5-4,TRBJ1-2,CASSLVGAGWYGYTF
TRBV27,TRBJ1-1,CASSLKGTGVTEAFF
TRBV10-3,TRBJ1-1,CAISDGGRDTEAFF
TRBV18,TRBJ1-1,CASTGGGAWDTEAFF
TRBV7-8,TRBJ2-1,CASSRDSYNEQFF
TRBV7-9,TRBJ2-1,CASSFENEQFF
TRBV28,TRBJ1-2,CASTRQRYGYTF
TRBV27,TRBJ2-1,CASSFLSSYNEQFF
TRBV28,TRBJ1-1,CASSLGGFGVMNTEAFF
TRBV4-1,TRBJ2-1,CASSHILAGRGNEQFF
TRBV20-1,TRBJ1-1,CSAPGDTEAFF
TRBV19,TRBJ2-1,CASSIDSGHDNNEQFF
TRBV19,TRBJ2-3,CASSSSHSGRSTDTQYF
TRBV2,TRBJ2-3,CASEGLAGGADTQYF
TRBV9,TRBJ2-7,CASGGEIYEQYF
TRBV20-1,TRBJ1-1,CSARVSTEAFF
TRBV7-3,TRBJ2-1,CASSLAGVWNEQFF
TRBV6-5,TRBJ2-7,CASSYVSSSYEQYF
TRBV5-1,TRBJ2-7,CASSSEFRDSSYEQYF
TRBV5-4,TRBJ2-1,CASSFGTGGYNEQFF
TRBV9,TRBJ2-7,CASSAGLAVAGYEQYF
TRBV28,TRBJ2-5,CASSIGTRLAGLETQYF
TRBV5-1,TRBJ1-5,CASSRWGGSNQPQHF
TRBV6-5,TRBJ2-1,CASGGQLDEQFF
TRBV27,TRBJ1-3,CASSSSLRNTIYF
TRBV7-3,TRBJ2-1,CASSLTRQGRDEQFF
TRBV7-2,TRBJ2-6,CASSLASGVEVLTF
TRBV27,TRBJ1-5,CASSFSRGLNQPQHF
TRBV11-3,TRBJ2-7,CASSDLGLADEQYF
TRBV5-1,TRBJ2-6,CASSSQLGGGSGANVLTF
TRBV7-8,TRBJ1-4,CASSGRGGWLLFF
TRBV9,TRBJ1-1,CASSVEGADTEAFF